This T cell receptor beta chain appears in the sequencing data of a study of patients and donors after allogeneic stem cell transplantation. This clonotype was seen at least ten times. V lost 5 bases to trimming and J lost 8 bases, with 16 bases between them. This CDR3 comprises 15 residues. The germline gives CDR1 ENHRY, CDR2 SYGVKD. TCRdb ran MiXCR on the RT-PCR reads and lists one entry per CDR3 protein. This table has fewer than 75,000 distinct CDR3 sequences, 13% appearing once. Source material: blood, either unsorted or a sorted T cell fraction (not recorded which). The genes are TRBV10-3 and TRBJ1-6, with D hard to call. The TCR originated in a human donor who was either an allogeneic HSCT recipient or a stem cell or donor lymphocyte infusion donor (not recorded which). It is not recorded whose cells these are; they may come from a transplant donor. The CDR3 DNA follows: TGTGCCATCAGTCCTACTGGACCCTTTTATTCACCCCTCCACTTT. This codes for CAISPTGPFYSPLHF.